The T cell receptor (beta chain) described here comes from a study of blood T cell repertoires in COVID-19. Here immunoSEQ multiplex PCR was the method, and the copy in TCRdb shows in-frame clones only, minus some. The sample includes 170,000 or so clones, around 87% of them seen just once. This CDR3 comprises 15 residues. Germline V gives CDR1 SNHLY, CDR2 FYNNEI. The junction had 5 bases not matched to a gene; V was cut back by 4 bases and J by 3 bases. Material: peripheral blood. This chain connects TRBV2 to TRBJ1-1; 10 bases fit TRBD1. This clonotype was sampled from a man between 60 and 75 years old with COVID-19, enrolled during active disease. Written as DNA, the CDR3 is TGTGCCAGCAGTGCCCTGACAGGGGGCCACACTGAAGCTTTCTTT. Translation: CASSALTGGHTEAFF.